This TCR beta chain was captured in a study of T cells in Graves' hyperthyroidism and ophthalmopathy. Study information: Peripheral blood was obtained at initial diagnosis, preceding any treatment.

A word on this clonotype: Its matching antigen is unknown.

This CDR3 has 14 residues. Germline loops: CDR1 KGHDR, CDR2 SFDVKD. V lost 4 bases and J 6 bases, leaving 12 bases between the germline ends. The CDR3 regions of TCR beta were amplified from RNA transcripts. First-round RT-PCR targeting the TCR CDR3 was performed with the HTBI primer set. TCRdb called the multiplex PCR reads again in MiXCR, with one record for every CDR3 protein. The table has approximately 530,000 distinct CDR3 sequences, over 15% seen once. Study conclusions and caveats: Most thyroid clonotypes with frequency above 0.001 were detected in blood.

The V and J genes are TRBV24-1 and TRBJ2-4; D gene unclear. This clonotype was obtained from a woman between 18 and 29 years old with Graves' hyperthyroidism. The specimen sequenced was blood. CDR3: CATSDQRAPNIQYF. The CDR3 DNA reads TGTGCCACCAGTGACCAACGCGCCCCAAACATTCAGTACTTC.